These T cell receptor beta chains were read from a single sample in a study of identical twins. TCRdb reprocessed the 5' RACE reads via MiXCR and lists one record per CDR3 protein. The table shows roughly 720,000 distinct CDR3 sequences, with roughly 18% occurring only once. These same data were also listed under a study on T cells expressing NK-cell markers.

Sample: PBMCs. Receptor source: a woman under 30 in good health. CDR3s include the opening cysteine and the closing phenylalanine or tryptophan. Fields, in order: V gene, clone size, J gene, D gene, CDR3 protein, CDR3 DNA. The D gene is left open where the match is weak. Clone size appears in some rows only: once, few, many, or a class for an expanded clone.

TRBV10-1	few	TRBJ1-2	.	CASTMGFF	TGCGCCAGCACTATGGGATTTTTC
TRBV20-1	.	TRBJ2-7	.	CSARPIQTREQYF	TGCAGTGCTAGACCCATCCAGACCAGGGAGCAGTACTTC
TRBV7-2	few	TRBJ2-3	.	CASSPGFLWGSTDTQYF	TGTGCCAGCAGCCCCGGTTTTCTGTGGGGGAGCACAGATACGCAGTATTTT
TRBV7-3	.	TRBJ1-1	.	CASSFGGVAEAFF	TGTGCCAGCAGCTTTGGGGGAGTGGCTGAAGCTTTCTTT
TRBV5-1	.	TRBJ2-3	.	CASTRRTTDTQYF	TGCGCCAGCACCCGCAGAACCACAGATACGCAGTATTTT
TRBV3-1	many	TRBJ2-1	TRBD2	CASSERAFGGGSEQFF	TGTGCCAGCAGCGAACGGGCGTTTGGCGGGGGGAGTGAGCAGTTCTTC
TRBV5-6	many	TRBJ2-7	.	CASSPPGHRNYEQYF	TGTGCCAGCAGCCCGCCCGGACACAGAAACTACGAGCAGTACTTC
TRBV11-2	few	TRBJ2-7	.	CASSLEPSGEQYF	TGTGCCAGCAGCTTAGAACCTTCTGGCGAGCAGTACTTC
TRBV3-1	.	TRBJ1-2	.	CASTRGGANYGYTF	TGTGCCAGCACCAGGGGAGGAGCTAACTATGGCTACACCTTC
TRBV7-8	few	TRBJ1-1	TRBD1	CASSARTGGRTEAFF	TGTGCCAGCAGCGCCCGGACAGGGGGTCGGACTGAAGCTTTCTTT
TRBV29-1	few	TRBJ2-1	.	CSVVLSGRYNEQFF	TGCAGCGTTGTCTTGAGCGGAAGATACAATGAGCAGTTCTTC
TRBV7-2	many	TRBJ2-7	.	CASSLARPYEQYF	TGCGCCAGCAGCTTGGCAAGACCCTACGAGCAGTACTTC
TRBV5-1	few	TRBJ1-2	.	CASSLDPGGGYTF	TGCGCCAGCAGCTTGGACCCGGGTGGTGGCTACACCTTC
TRBV6-2/TRBV6-3	.	TRBJ2-1	TRBD2	CASSYLLGLAGGLVGNEQFF	TGTGCCAGCAGTTACTTGTTGGGACTAGCGGGAGGGCTAGTGGGAAATGAGCAGTTCTTC
TRBV7-3	.	TRBJ2-1	TRBD2	CASSPYRRTSGSGNEQFF	TGTGCCAGCAGTCCCTATCGTCGCACTAGCGGGAGTGGCAATGAGCAGTTCTTC
TRBV12-3/TRBV12-4	.	TRBJ1-5	.	CASSPLSDQPQHF	TGTGCCAGCAGTCCTCTTTCAGATCAGCCCCAGCATTTT
TRBV29-1	.	TRBJ2-1	.	CSVESQNFNEQFF	TGCAGCGTAGAATCTCAGAATTTCAATGAGCAGTTCTTC
TRBV5-6	.	TRBJ2-5	.	CASTLGTIQETQYF	TGTGCCAGCACCCTCGGCACCATCCAAGAGACCCAGTACTTC
TRBV11-2	.	TRBJ1-2	.	CASSLSLTGPNGYTF	TGTGCCAGCAGCTTATCCCTGACAGGTCCTAATGGCTACACCTTC
TRBV7-2	few	TRBJ2-3	TRBD2	CASSLRLAGGSTDTQYF	TGTGCCAGCAGCTTAAGACTAGCGGGAGGGAGCACAGATACGCAGTATTTT
TRBV29-1	.	TRBJ2-3	TRBD1	CSAGGRGQGKRDTQYF	TGCAGCGCCGGCGGGCGGGGACAGGGAAAGCGAGATACGCAGTATTTT
TRBV10-3	.	TRBJ2-1	.	CAISAAERENEQFF	TGTGCCATCAGTGCAGCAGAGAGGGAGAATGAGCAGTTCTTC
TRBV3-1	many	TRBJ1-6	.	CASRRSDRPNSPLHF	TGTGCCAGCAGACGATCGGACAGACCTAATTCACCCCTCCACTTT
TRBV7-6	.	TRBJ2-1	.	CASSLGVSGAGNNEQFF	TGTGCCAGCAGCTTAGGGGTCAGCGGAGCTGGCAACAATGAGCAGTTCTTC
TRBV9	few	TRBJ2-7	.	CASSPGTSGEQYF	TGTGCCAGCAGCCCAGGGACCTCGGGGGAGCAGTACTTC
TRBV10-3	few	TRBJ2-7	TRBD1	CAISESGTGAYEQYF	TGTGCCATCAGTGAGTCCGGGACAGGGGCCTACGAGCAGTACTTC
TRBV4-1	.	TRBJ2-7	.	CASSQRHTSYEQYF	TGCGCCAGCAGCCAAAGGCATACCTCCTACGAGCAGTACTTC
TRBV12-3/TRBV12-4	.	TRBJ1-2	.	CASSLLTAFNYGYTF	TGTGCCAGCAGTTTATTGACGGCTTTTAACTATGGCTACACCTTC
TRBV7-9	.	TRBJ1-1	.	CASSLGRRGGGSFF	TGTGCCAGCAGTCTAGGGCGCAGGGGAGGAGGTTCCTTCTTT
TRBV20-1	.	TRBJ2-7	.	CSANGVGYEQYF	TGCAGTGCTAACGGGGTTGGGTACGAGCAGTACTTC
TRBV7-9	.	TRBJ2-3	TRBD2	CASRGTSGRGDTQYF	TGTGCCAGCAGAGGGACTAGCGGGAGAGGGGATACGCAGTATTTT
TRBV5-1	few	TRBJ2-3	.	CASSSASATDTQYF	TGCGCCAGCAGCTCCGCTTCAGCCACAGATACGCAGTATTTT
TRBV6-5	.	TRBJ1-3	.	CASSTAGNTIYF	TGTGCCAGCAGTACGGCTGGAAACACCATATATTTT
TRBV9	once	TRBJ2-7	TRBD2	CASSASSGSVGYEQYF	TGTGCCAGCAGCGCATCTAGCGGGAGCGTAGGCTACGAGCAGTACTTC
TRBV25-1	few	TRBJ2-5	TRBD2	CASSAGGTGETQYF	TGTGCCAGCAGCGCCGGGGGGACGGGAGAGACCCAGTACTTC
TRBV2	.	TRBJ2-3	.	CTFRTGNAAGRERNTQYF	TGTACCTTCCGAACGGGAAATGCGGCGGGAAGAGAGAGGAATACGCAGTATTTT
TRBV29-1	few	TRBJ2-6	.	CSVRADSGANVLTF	TGCAGCGTTCGGGCAGACTCTGGGGCCAACGTCCTGACTTTC
TRBV5-1	many	TRBJ1-4	.	CASSFDPSTNEKLFF	TGCGCCAGCAGCTTCGACCCCTCAACTAATGAAAAACTGTTTTTT
TRBV12-3/TRBV12-4	many	TRBJ1-1	.	CASSPALVNTEAFF	TGTGCCAGCAGCCCAGCCTTAGTGAACACTGAAGCTTTCTTT
TRBV5-1	.	TRBJ2-1	.	CASSWGGRNEQFF	TGCGCCAGCAGCTGGGGGGGGCGGAATGAGCAGTTCTTC
TRBV2	few	TRBJ1-5	.	CASRSNQPQHF	TGTGCCAGCAGGAGCAATCAGCCCCAGCATTTT
TRBV18	few	TRBJ2-3	TRBD2	CASSPLTSGTDTQYF	TGTGCCAGCTCCCCCCTAACTAGCGGCACAGATACGCAGTATTTT
TRBV12-3/TRBV12-4	.	TRBJ2-7	TRBD1	CASSNGQGLYEQYF	TGTGCCAGCAGTAACGGACAGGGCTTATACGAGCAGTACTTC
TRBV10-3	.	TRBJ2-6	.	CAIRWTNVLTF	TGTGCCATCCGGTGGACCAACGTCCTGACTTTC
TRBV10-3	few	TRBJ2-5	.	CAISAGGLIQETQYF	TGTGCCATCAGTGCGGGGGGCCTTATCCAAGAGACCCAGTACTTC
TRBV5-1	.	TRBJ2-7	.	CASSLEGETSYEQYF	TGCGCCAGCAGCTTGGAGGGGGAGACTTCCTACGAGCAGTACTTC
TRBV15	.	TRBJ2-4	.	CATSRRDRAKNIQYF	TGTGCCACCAGCAGACGGGATCGGGCCAAAAACATTCAGTACTTC
TRBV6-1	few	TRBJ1-2	.	CASSQQGDSGYTF	TGTGCCAGCAGCCAACAGGGTGATTCTGGCTACACCTTC
TRBV5-6	few	TRBJ1-5	.	CASSLGGVSYQPQHF	TGTGCCAGCAGCTTGGGGGGGGTCTCTTACCAGCCCCAGCATTTT
TRBV20-1	many	TRBJ1-1	.	CSALRRMNTEAFF	TGCAGTGCTCTTCGACGGATGAACACTGAAGCTTTCTTT
TRBV29-1	few	TRBJ2-5	TRBD2	CSVPGRADLQETQYF	TGCAGCGTCCCCGGGAGGGCGGACCTACAAGAGACCCAGTACTTC
TRBV5-4	few	TRBJ2-1	.	CASSSKSLAGDPYYNEQFF	TGTGCCAGCAGCTCAAAAAGCTTAGCAGGGGACCCTTACTACAATGAGCAGTTCTTC
TRBV5-1	few	TRBJ2-6	.	CASIGGANVLTF	TGCGCCAGCATTGGTGGGGCCAACGTCCTGACTTTC
TRBV20-1	.	TRBJ1-1	.	CSASYTEAFF	TGCAGTGCTAGTTACACTGAAGCTTTCTTT
TRBV2	.	TRBJ2-2	.	CASSVGRGSGELFF	TGTGCCAGCAGTGTCGGCAGGGGTTCCGGGGAGCTGTTTTTT
TRBV20-1	.	TRBJ1-6	TRBD1	CSARVGTGLSPLHF	TGCAGTGCTAGAGTTGGGACAGGGTTATCACCCCTCCACTTT
TRBV12-3/TRBV12-4	.	TRBJ1-5	.	CASSFGDGPQPQHF	TGTGCCAGCAGTTTCGGCGACGGCCCTCAGCCCCAGCATTTT